This T cell receptor beta chain was obtained from a study of blood T cell repertoires in COVID-19. Seattle-derived patients entered the study during active infection and were followed longitudinally. Under the authors' procedure: Reference gene primer amplification yielded estimated nucleated cell counts. Sequencing used immunoSEQ multiplex PCR; TCRdb keeps in-frame clones, though not all of them. V and J calls and clone size come straight from that table; D and trimming were deduced from the DNA. The repertoire includes 200,000 to 250,000 clones, around 87% of them detected once, and 10% to 13% sits in the top ten. Sequencing used peripheral blood. The origin of this receptor is a woman aged 45-65 years with COVID-19, enrolled during active disease.

CDR3 DNA: TGTGCTAGTGGCCGATTCTCCACTAGCGGGGGGACCACCGGGGAGCTGTTTTTT. Protein product: CASGRFSTSGGTTGELFF. The J gene is TRBJ2-2, the V gene TRBV12-5; 12 bases line up with TRBD2. The V segment lost 6 bases and the J segment 4 bases; nucleotides outside the gene matches: 12. CDR3 length: 18 residues. Germline V gene lookup returns CDR1 LGHNT and CDR2 FRNRAP.